This TCR beta chain came from a study of blood T cells in healthy people across ages. This clonotype was detected a few times. Trimming removed 4 bases at V and 0 bases at J, with 16 bases between. The CDR3 totals 15 residues. The V gene's germline CDR1 is SQVTM and CDR2 ANQGSEA. Combining a sample-barcoded 5' primer with a J-beta primer mix, a second PCR ran for about 6 to 11 cycles. TCRdb ran MiXCR on the 5' RACE reads and lists one entry per CDR3 protein. The repertoire holds 1.2 million to 1.5 million distinct CDR3 sequences, with 40% to 50% as singletons. The TCR was taken from a woman between 18 and 29 years old in good health. The rearrangement uses TRBV29-1 and TRBJ2-7; tentatively, D is TRBD1 (6 bases). The sequencing input was blood. The CDR3 loop is CSVVDAQGSSYEQYF. The CDR3 nucleotides read TGCAGCGTTGTCGACGCACAGGGAAGCTCCTACGAGCAGTACTTC.